The rows below give T cell receptor beta chains drawn from one sample of a study of cytomegalovirus exposure and HLA in healthy donors. Profiling relied on immunoSEQ multiplex PCR, and the TCRdb table lists in-frame clones only, not all of them. The sample carries some 140,000 clones, 79% recorded once. Sequencing was performed on PBMCs. Every receptor here comes from a man aged 35 to 55 in good health and CMV-seropositive. Both conserved end residues are part of each CDR3. Fields, in order: V gene, J gene, D gene, clone size, CDR3 protein, CDR3 DNA. A D gene is named only where the DNA matches it firmly. Clone size is shown for a subset of rows, as once, few, many or a class of expanded clone.

TRBV4-2	TRBJ1-5	.	.	CASSPLGPMGGNNQPQHF	TGTGCCAGCAGCCCCCTTGGACCTATGGGAGGGAACAATCAGCCCCAGCATTTT
TRBV14	TRBJ2-7	TRBD2	.	CASSQRRLGTSGSDEQYF	TGTGCCAGCAGCCAACGACGTCTCGGGACTAGCGGGTCAGATGAGCAGTACTTC
TRBV27	TRBJ2-7	TRBD2	.	CASSQREDYEQYF	TGTGCCAGCAGTCAGCGGGAGGACTACGAGCAGTACTTC
TRBV5-6	TRBJ2-3	TRBD2	.	CASSLGVVREVSTDTQYF	TGTGCCAGCAGCTTGGGGGTCGTCCGGGAGGTAAGCACAGATACGCAGTATTTT
TRBV9	TRBJ2-7	TRBD1	.	CASSVGQAITYEQYF	TGTGCCAGCAGCGTCGGACAGGCGATAACCTACGAGCAGTACTTC
TRBV5-1	TRBJ2-1	TRBD2	once	CASSLESLAGSYNEQFF	TGCGCCAGCAGCTTGGAGAGCCTAGCGGGATCCTACAATGAGCAGTTCTTC
TRBV19	TRBJ2-1	TRBD2	.	CASSIDLELAGGSLEQFF	TGTGCCAGTAGTATAGATCTCGAACTAGCGGGAGGCTCTCTGGAGCAGTTCTTC
TRBV5-4	TRBJ1-2	.	.	CASSPEDGFYGYTF	TGTGCCAGCAGCCCGGAGGACGGGTTCTATGGCTACACCTTC
TRBV13	TRBJ2-7	TRBD1	once	CASSWGPGQGSYEQYF	TGTGCCAGCAGCTGGGGTCCGGGACAGGGGTCCTACGAGCAGTACTTC
TRBV10-3	TRBJ2-7	TRBD2	.	CAISQGLVSEQYF	TGTGCCATCAGTCAGGGACTAGTCTCCGAGCAGTACTTC
TRBV5-1	TRBJ1-2	TRBD1	.	CASSPDRGGSVYTF	TGCGCCAGCAGCCCTGACAGGGGGGGGTCTGTCTACACCTTC
TRBV27	TRBJ1-1	.	.	CASSFGRGLAFF	TGTGCCAGCAGTTTCGGGAGGGGATTGGCTTTCTTT
TRBV20-1	TRBJ2-5	TRBD2	.	CAQTSEETQYF	TGCGCCCAGACTAGCGAAGAGACCCAGTACTTC
TRBV7-9	TRBJ1-1	.	.	CASSSFGDMNTEAFF	TGTGCCAGCAGCTCCTTTGGGGACATGAACACTGAAGCTTTCTTT
TRBV19	TRBJ2-7	TRBD2	.	CASNVAGGPSEQYF	TGTGCCAGTAACGTAGCGGGAGGGCCAAGCGAGCAGTACTTC
TRBV7-2	TRBJ2-3	TRBD1	.	CASSPTGGADTQYF	TGTGCCAGCAGCCCGACAGGGGGAGCAGATACGCAGTATTTT
TRBV5-1	TRBJ1-6	TRBD1	.	CASSAGTGGHNSPLHF	TGCGCCAGCAGCGCCGGGACAGGGGGACATAATTCACCCCTCCACTTT
TRBV5-4	TRBJ2-7	TRBD2	.	CASSPGTSGTRLGREQYF	TGTGCCAGCAGTCCCGGGACTAGCGGGACCCGATTAGGTCGAGAGCAGTACTTC
TRBV29-1	TRBJ2-1	TRBD2	few	CSVGRGSGAYNEQFF	TGCAGCGTTGGACGCGGCAGCGGGGCTTACAATGAGCAGTTCTTC
TRBV11-1	TRBJ2-7	.	.	CASSLGRVKPYEQYF	TGTGCCAGCAGCTTAGGACGGGTAAAACCCTACGAGCAGTACTTC
TRBV10-3	TRBJ1-1	TRBD1	.	CAISGGTGTTEAFF	TGTGCCATCAGTGGGGGGACAGGGACCACTGAAGCTTTCTTT
TRBV5-4	TRBJ2-7	TRBD1	.	CASQTGTATYEQYF	TGTGCCAGCCAGACCGGGACAGCCACCTACGAGCAGTACTTC
TRBV29-1	TRBJ2-1	.	.	CSVYGLSGDNEQFF	TGCAGCGTTTATGGACTGTCTGGTGACAATGAGCAGTTCTTC
TRBV5-1	TRBJ2-1	TRBD1	.	CASSLGQGGHNEQFF	TGCGCCAGCAGCTTGGGACAGGGGGGGCATAATGAGCAGTTCTTC
TRBV4-1	TRBJ2-7	.	once	CASSQGSRSSSYEQYF	TGCGCCAGTAGCCAAGGATCCAGGTCGAGCTCCTACGAGCAGTACTTC
TRBV27	TRBJ2-7	.	.	CASSLSYSGDQYF	TGTGCCAGCAGTTTATCCTATAGCGGAGACCAGTACTTC
TRBV28	TRBJ1-2	.	few	CASSLWQSNYGYTF	TGTGCCAGCAGTTTATGGCAGTCCAACTATGGCTACACCTTC
TRBV10-3	TRBJ2-7	TRBD1	.	CATQGAANYEQYF	TGTGCCACCCAGGGGGCCGCGAACTACGAGCAGTACTTC
TRBV5-1	TRBJ2-3	.	.	CASSSIGGDTQYF	TGCGCCAGCAGTTCAATCGGGGGAGATACGCAGTATTTT
TRBV5-1	TRBJ2-2	.	few	CASRYRQSLAAGELFF	TGCGCCAGCAGATATCGACAGAGCCTGGCCGCCGGGGAGCTGTTTTTT
TRBV11-2	TRBJ1-2	TRBD1	.	CASRPDRAVYGYTF	TGTGCCAGCAGGCCCGACAGGGCCGTTTATGGCTACACCTTC
TRBV19	TRBJ1-1	TRBD1	.	CASSIDGTGGANTEAFF	TGTGCCAGTAGTATAGATGGGACAGGGGGCGCGAACACTGAAGCTTTCTTT
TRBV29-1	TRBJ1-4	.	.	CSVVVEGQSNEKLFF	TGCAGCGTTGTAGTTGAAGGACAGTCCAATGAAAAACTGTTTTTT
TRBV5-4	TRBJ2-1	.	.	CAIQDRGSYNEQFF	TGTGCCATCCAGGATAGAGGGTCCTACAATGAGCAGTTCTTC
TRBV18	TRBJ1-6	.	.	CASSPNPTGNSPLHF	TGTGCCAGCTCACCAAATCCGACTGGCAATTCACCCCTCCACTTT
TRBV5-1	TRBJ2-7	TRBD2	.	CASSLGTGGPDEQYF	TGCGCCAGCAGCTTGGGTACGGGAGGACCTGACGAGCAGTACTTC
TRBV7-2	TRBJ2-2	TRBD1	.	CASSYRQGASNTGELFF	TGTGCCAGCAGCTACAGACAGGGGGCGTCGAACACCGGGGAGCTGTTTTTT
TRBV5-1	TRBJ1-2	TRBD1	.	CASSLSGTGDGYTF	TGCGCCAGCAGCTTGTCCGGGACAGGGGATGGCTACACCTTC
TRBV16	TRBJ2-3	.	.	CASSQRKGGALLSTDTQYF	TGTGCCAGCAGCCAAAGAAAAGGGGGGGCCCTCCTTAGCACAGATACGCAGTATTTT
TRBV19	TRBJ1-1	.	.	CASSDGLVTEAFF	TGTGCCAGTAGTGACGGACTGGTCACTGAAGCTTTCTTT
TRBV6-5	TRBJ1-3	.	.	CASRDSSGNTIYF	TGTGCCAGCAGAGACAGCTCTGGAAACACCATATATTTT
TRBV2	TRBJ1-4	.	.	CASSQFGEKLFF	TGTGCCAGCAGTCAGTTCGGGGAAAAACTGTTTTTT
TRBV28	TRBJ2-5	.	few	CASRTHRDSPYQQYF	TGTGCCAGCAGAACGCACCGGGACTCACCGTATCAGCAGTACTTC
TRBV5-4	TRBJ2-3	TRBD2	.	CASSSLAGVLTDTQYF	TGTGCCAGCAGCTCACTAGCGGGAGTGTTGACAGATACGCAGTATTTT
TRBV7-9	TRBJ1-1	.	once	CASSLAGRDTEAFF	TGTGCCAGCAGCTTAGCTGGGCGGGACACTGAAGCTTTCTTT
TRBV19	TRBJ1-4	TRBD1	once	CASSLTGDNEKLFF	TGTGCCAGTAGTTTGACAGGGGATAATGAAAAACTGTTTTTT
TRBV28	TRBJ1-1	.	.	CASSLWGRGTEAFF	TGTGCCAGCAGTTTATGGGGGCGTGGCACTGAAGCTTTCTTT
TRBV9	TRBJ1-3	.	.	CASSVGAPPGNTIYF	TGTGCCAGCAGCGTAGGGGCACCCCCTGGAAACACCATATATTTT
TRBV30	TRBJ2-7	TRBD1	.	CAWTHGQGSEQYF	TGTGCCTGGACACATGGACAGGGAAGCGAGCAGTACTTC
TRBV7-3	TRBJ2-2	.	.	CASSLNLGAGELFF	TGTGCCAGCAGCTTAAATTTGGGAGCCGGGGAGCTGTTTTTT
TRBV9	TRBJ2-1	TRBD2	.	CATGELAGTYNEQFF	TGTGCCACGGGGGAACTAGCGGGGACCTACAATGAGCAGTTCTTC
TRBV7-3	TRBJ2-3	.	.	CASSLNRGETDTQYF	TGTGCCAGCAGCTTAAACCGGGGTGAGACAGATACGCAGTATTTT
TRBV7-3	TRBJ2-3	.	.	CASSLRSRGGSTDTQYF	TGTGCCAGCAGCTTAAGATCCAGGGGCGGTAGCACAGATACGCAGTATTTT
TRBV6-4	TRBJ2-3	.	.	CASSARSTGTQYF	TGTGCCAGCAGTGCCCGAAGCACAGGTACGCAGTATTTT
TRBV5-8	TRBJ1-6	TRBD1	.	CASSPRGGQGSSSPLHF	TGTGCCAGCAGCCCCCGAGGCGGACAGGGGAGTAGTTCACCCCTCCACTTT
TRBV15	TRBJ2-1	TRBD1	.	CATSKRQGEGYNEQFF	TGTGCCACCAGCAAACGACAGGGAGAGGGTTACAATGAGCAGTTCTTC
TRBV2	TRBJ2-1	.	.	CAGPLQGTRSKGEQFF	TGTGCCGGCCCATTACAGGGGACTAGATCCAAGGGGGAGCAGTTCTTC
TRBV2	TRBJ2-6	TRBD1	.	CASSGLQGARIAGANVLTF	TGTGCCAGCAGTGGATTACAGGGGGCCCGGATCGCTGGGGCCAACGTCCTGACTTTC
TRBV6-5	TRBJ2-7	TRBD2	.	CASRRTSGTGEQYF	TGTGCCAGCAGGAGGACTAGCGGGACGGGAGAGCAGTACTTC